A selection of T cell receptor beta chains follows, all from one sample in a study of blood T cell repertoires in COVID-19. Measured with immunoSEQ multiplex PCR; TCRdb has only the in-frame clones, and not every one. In the table there are approximately 310,000 clones, around 87% of which are singletons. Sequences were obtained from peripheral blood. The receptors stem from a woman aged 50 to 60 who had recovered from COVID-19. Both conserved end residues are part of each CDR3. The D gene is left open where the match is weak. Size is stated for part of the rows, as once, few or many counts, or as a class when the clone is expanded.

cdr3_nt cdr3_aa clone_size d_call j_call v_call
TGTGCCAGCAGTAGTGGGACAGGGGAAATCACCGGGGAGCTGTTTTTT CASSSGTGEITGELFF NA TRBD1 TRBJ2-2 TRBV6-2/TRBV6-3
TGTGCCAGCAGCTCCCAGGGGGCTGGTATGGATACGCAGTATTTT CASSSQGAGMDTQYF NA TRBD1 TRBJ2-3 TRBV7-8
TGCGCCAGCAGCCAAGGTGCCACAGGGAGGGCCGACGAGCAGTACTTC CASSQGATGRADEQYF NA NA TRBJ2-7 TRBV4-3
TGTGCCTGGAGGATAGATGCCTACGAGCAGTACTTC CAWRIDAYEQYF NA NA TRBJ2-7 TRBV30
TGCGCCAGCAGCCAAGATCGAACAGATTACGAGCAGTACTTC CASSQDRTDYEQYF NA NA TRBJ2-7 TRBV4-3
TGCGCCAGCAGCTTGTCTCGCGGGGGTGGCGATACGCAGTATTTT CASSLSRGGGDTQYF NA TRBD2 TRBJ2-3 TRBV5-1
TGTGCCTGGAGTATACGAATGACAGATGAAGCTTTCTTT CAWSIRMTDEAFF once NA TRBJ1-1 TRBV30
TGTGCCAGTCGCGAGGACAGAGAGGAGACCCAGTACTTC CASREDREETQYF NA NA TRBJ2-5 TRBV19
TGTGCCAGCAGCCTCAGCGGGAAAACGGCCTACAATGAGCAGTTCTTC CASSLSGKTAYNEQFF NA TRBD2 TRBJ2-1 TRBV7-3
TGTGCCAGCAGCCTAAAGACAGGAACGTGGGAGACCCAGTACTTC CASSLKTGTWETQYF NA NA TRBJ2-5 TRBV7-2
TGTGCCAGCAGGGGACTAGATTCGTACGAGCAGTACTTC CASRGLDSYEQYF NA TRBD2 TRBJ2-7 TRBV28
TGTGCCAGCAGCAGCGGGACACCTGAAAAACTGTTTTTT CASSSGTPEKLFF NA NA TRBJ1-4 TRBV7-2
TGTGCCTGGGGAGGACAGGGATCGTACGAGCAGTACTTC CAWGGQGSYEQYF NA TRBD1 TRBJ2-7 TRBV30
TGTGCCAGCAGTCCGAGCGGGGGCTACGAGCAGTACTTC CASSPSGGYEQYF few TRBD2 TRBJ2-7 TRBV12-3/TRBV12-4
TGTGCCAGCAGACAACAGGGTTATGGCTACACCTTC CASRQQGYGYTF once NA TRBJ1-2 TRBV6-5
TGTGCCAGCAGCGTAGGCAATAGCGGCCACGCTAGCACAGATACGCAGTATTTT CASSVGNSGHASTDTQYF NA NA TRBJ2-3 TRBV9
TGCAGTGCTAGTGACAGGGTTCATCAGCCCCAGCATTTT CSASDRVHQPQHF few TRBD1 TRBJ1-5 TRBV20-1
TGTGCCAGCAGTTTAATGGAGAACTATGGCTACACCTTC CASSLMENYGYTF once NA TRBJ1-2 TRBV28
TGTGCCATCAGCCGCGACAGGGAAAGCTCACCCCTCCACTTT CAISRDRESSPLHF NA TRBD1 TRBJ1-6 TRBV10-3
TGTGCCAGCTCACCGGAGACTAGCGGGACTTATGAGCAGTTCTTC CASSPETSGTYEQFF NA TRBD2 TRBJ2-1 TRBV18
TGTGCCAGCAGCTTCCGGGGGGGAGGAGATACGCAGTATTTT CASSFRGGGDTQYF NA TRBD2 TRBJ2-3 TRBV7-6
TGTGCCAGCAGCCCACGGCGGGGGCAGAGCAATCAGCCCCAGCATTTT CASSPRRGQSNQPQHF NA NA TRBJ1-5 TRBV5-5
TGTGCCAGCACCGTTAGCCCGGGTGAAGCTTTCTTT CASTVSPGEAFF NA NA TRBJ1-1 TRBV28
TGTGCCTGGAGTCTCTATTCCTACGAGCAGTACTTC CAWSLYSYEQYF once NA TRBJ2-7 TRBV30
TGTGCCAGCAGCGTAGTTCAGGCTTCGGAAGCTTTCTTT CASSVVQASEAFF NA NA TRBJ1-1 TRBV9
TGTGCCAGCAGCTTCTTTCAGGGGCACACTGAAGCTTTCTTT CASSFFQGHTEAFF NA NA TRBJ1-1 TRBV7-2